These T cell receptor beta chains were read from a single sample in a study of vaccination and CD4 T cells after COVID-19. These TCRs' antigens remain unknown. TCRdb reprocessed the PCR reads with MiXCR, giving one entry per CDR3 protein. The data show some 13,000 distinct CDR3 sequences, roughly 30% seen once. Sequencing was performed on CD4+ T cells from blood, cultured in vitro, taken after SARS-CoV-2 vaccination. Receptor source: a human donor who had recovered from COVID-19. The CDR3 runs from the conserved cysteine through the conserved F or W. D genes are given only for firm matches. Clone size is stated in some rows and not others, as once, few, many or a class when expanded.

J: TRBJ1-5; size: -; V: TRBV19; D: TRBD1; DNA: TGTGCCAGTAGTCCCGGGACAGCGATTCAGCCCCAGCATTTT; CDR3: CASSPGTAIQPQHF
J: TRBJ1-5; size: -; V: TRBV21-1; D: -; DNA: TGTGCCAGCAGCCCCAGGGGCAGGACCCTGCGGCAGCCCCAGCATTTT; CDR3: CASSPRGRTLRQPQHF
J: TRBJ2-1; size: once; V: TRBV4-3; D: TRBD2; DNA: TGCGCCAGCAGCCAAGATAAACTAGCGGGACGGAGCTCCTACAATGAGCAGTTCTTC; CDR3: CASSQDKLAGRSSYNEQFF
J: TRBJ2-3; size: -; V: TRBV30; D: -; DNA: TGTGGATCCAGCGGACCCACAGATACGCAGTATTTT; CDR3: CGSSGPTDTQYF
J: TRBJ2-1; size: -; V: TRBV18; D: TRBD2; DNA: TGTGCCAGCTCACCCCGAGAGCGGGAGTTAGGGGATGAGCAGTTCTTC; CDR3: CASSPRERELGDEQFF
J: TRBJ1-2; size: -; V: TRBV28; D: -; DNA: TGTGCCAGCTTAGAAGGGGGGCCAGGCTATGGCTACACCTTC; CDR3: CASLEGGPGYGYTF
J: TRBJ2-1; size: medium-sized; V: TRBV10-3; D: TRBD1; DNA: TGTGCCATCAGGGGGGATGCAGGGGGCGCGTATGAGCAGTTCTTC; CDR3: CAIRGDAGGAYEQFF
J: TRBJ1-5; size: -; V: TRBV15; D: TRBD1; DNA: TGTGCCACCAGCAGGGGGGGACAGTACAGCAATCAGCCCCAGCATTTT; CDR3: CATSRGGQYSNQPQHF
J: TRBJ1-2; size: few; V: TRBV29-1; D: -; DNA: TGCAGCGTTGATTACCACTCCGGAGGCGGGTACTATGGCTACACCTTC; CDR3: CSVDYHSGGGYYGYTF
J: TRBJ2-1; size: -; V: TRBV20-1; D: TRBD2; DNA: TGCAGTGCTAGTCGGGGGGTTGTGTACAATGAGCAGTTCTTC; CDR3: CSASRGVVYNEQFF
J: TRBJ1-6; size: -; V: TRBV5-1; D: -; DNA: TGCGCCAGCAGCTTGGGGCAGGCCAATTCACCCCTCCACTTT; CDR3: CASSLGQANSPLHF
J: TRBJ2-1; size: -; V: TRBV6-5; D: TRBD1; DNA: TGTGCCAGCAGTTACATTCAGACAGGGAGCTGTAATGAGCAGTTCTTC; CDR3: CASSYIQTGSCNEQFF
J: TRBJ1-2; size: once; V: TRBV18; D: -; DNA: TGTGCCAGCTCACCGCGGGACTATGGCTACACCTTC; CDR3: CASSPRDYGYTF
J: TRBJ2-6; size: -; V: TRBV29-1; D: TRBD2; DNA: TGCAGCGTTGCCTATACCGGACTAGGATTGTCTGGGGCCAACGTCCTGACTTTC; CDR3: CSVAYTGLGLSGANVLTF
J: TRBJ2-3; size: -; V: TRBV2; D: TRBD2; DNA: TGTGCCAGCAGTGAGGGGTCTAGCGGGAAGGGTTCGCAGTATTTT; CDR3: CASSEGSSGKGSQYF
J: TRBJ2-7; size: -; V: TRBV5-6; D: -; DNA: TGTGCCAGCAGCTTACCACGGGGCTGGGAGCAGTACTTC; CDR3: CASSLPRGWEQYF
J: TRBJ2-7; size: medium-sized; V: TRBV7-2; D: -; DNA: TGTGCCAGCAGCCAAATGGGACTCGTGCAGTACTTC; CDR3: CASSQMGLVQYF
J: TRBJ2-1; size: -; V: TRBV7-2; D: -; DNA: TGTGCCAGCAGTTTCGACCAGGGTTTCTACAATGAGCAGTTCTTC; CDR3: CASSFDQGFYNEQFF
J: TRBJ1-2; size: large; V: TRBV21-1; D: -; DNA: TGTGCCAGCAGCAATCCAAGAACAGGTATCTATGGCTACACCTTC; CDR3: CASSNPRTGIYGYTF
J: TRBJ1-1; size: -; V: TRBV5-1; D: -; DNA: TGCGCCAGCAGCTGGGCACAGAGCAACACTGAAGCTTTCTTT; CDR3: CASSWAQSNTEAFF
J: TRBJ2-3; size: few; V: TRBV20-1; D: TRBD1; DNA: TGCAGTGCTAAAAGGGGGCAGGGAGTAGATACGCAGTATTTT; CDR3: CSAKRGQGVDTQYF
J: TRBJ2-7; size: few; V: TRBV20-1; D: TRBD2; DNA: TGCAGTGCCCAAACCCTAGCGGGGATCGGCTACGAGCAGTACTTC; CDR3: CSAQTLAGIGYEQYF
J: TRBJ1-6; size: few; V: TRBV7-2; D: -; DNA: TGTGCCAGCAGCTTAGCCCGGCCGGAACCCCTCCACTTT; CDR3: CASSLARPEPLHF
J: TRBJ2-7; size: -; V: TRBV6-1; D: -; DNA: TGTGCCAGCACCCCAGGTCGGGGGTTACCCTACGAGCAGTACTTC; CDR3: CASTPGRGLPYEQYF
J: TRBJ1-1; size: -; V: TRBV7-3; D: -; DNA: TGTGCCAGCAGCTTACAGGGCACGAACACTGAAGCTTTCTTT; CDR3: CASSLQGTNTEAFF
J: TRBJ1-1; size: -; V: TRBV28; D: -; DNA: TGTGCCAGCAGCCCACACCGGACAACGAACACTGAAGCTTTCTTT; CDR3: CASSPHRTTNTEAFF
J: TRBJ2-7; size: few; V: TRBV20-1; D: TRBD2; DNA: TGCAGTGCTAGAGTGATTAGCGGGAGCTACGAGCAGTACTTC; CDR3: CSARVISGSYEQYF
J: TRBJ1-2; size: -; V: TRBV7-9; D: -; DNA: TGTGCCAGCAGCTTAGGTGGGAGTGCCGACGGCTACACCTTC; CDR3: CASSLGGSADGYTF
J: TRBJ2-3; size: -; V: TRBV6-1; D: TRBD2; DNA: TGTGTCACCAGCAATCGGCGGGAGGGGACAGATACGCAGTATTTT; CDR3: CVTSNRREGTDTQYF